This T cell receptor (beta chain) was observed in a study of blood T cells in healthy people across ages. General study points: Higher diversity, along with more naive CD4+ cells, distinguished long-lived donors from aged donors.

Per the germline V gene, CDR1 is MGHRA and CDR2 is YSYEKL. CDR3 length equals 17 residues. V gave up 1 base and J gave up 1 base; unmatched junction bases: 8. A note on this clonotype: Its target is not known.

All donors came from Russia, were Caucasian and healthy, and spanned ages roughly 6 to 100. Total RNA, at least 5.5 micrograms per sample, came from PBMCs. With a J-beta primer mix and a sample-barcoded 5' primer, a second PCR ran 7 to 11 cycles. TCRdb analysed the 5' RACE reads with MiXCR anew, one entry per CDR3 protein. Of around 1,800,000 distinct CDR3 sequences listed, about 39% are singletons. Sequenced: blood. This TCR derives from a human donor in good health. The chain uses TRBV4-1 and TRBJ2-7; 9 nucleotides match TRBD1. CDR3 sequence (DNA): TGCGCCAGCAGCCAAGTGGGGACAGGGCGCGGGTCCTACGAGCAGTACTTC. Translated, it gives CASSQVGTGRGSYEQYF.